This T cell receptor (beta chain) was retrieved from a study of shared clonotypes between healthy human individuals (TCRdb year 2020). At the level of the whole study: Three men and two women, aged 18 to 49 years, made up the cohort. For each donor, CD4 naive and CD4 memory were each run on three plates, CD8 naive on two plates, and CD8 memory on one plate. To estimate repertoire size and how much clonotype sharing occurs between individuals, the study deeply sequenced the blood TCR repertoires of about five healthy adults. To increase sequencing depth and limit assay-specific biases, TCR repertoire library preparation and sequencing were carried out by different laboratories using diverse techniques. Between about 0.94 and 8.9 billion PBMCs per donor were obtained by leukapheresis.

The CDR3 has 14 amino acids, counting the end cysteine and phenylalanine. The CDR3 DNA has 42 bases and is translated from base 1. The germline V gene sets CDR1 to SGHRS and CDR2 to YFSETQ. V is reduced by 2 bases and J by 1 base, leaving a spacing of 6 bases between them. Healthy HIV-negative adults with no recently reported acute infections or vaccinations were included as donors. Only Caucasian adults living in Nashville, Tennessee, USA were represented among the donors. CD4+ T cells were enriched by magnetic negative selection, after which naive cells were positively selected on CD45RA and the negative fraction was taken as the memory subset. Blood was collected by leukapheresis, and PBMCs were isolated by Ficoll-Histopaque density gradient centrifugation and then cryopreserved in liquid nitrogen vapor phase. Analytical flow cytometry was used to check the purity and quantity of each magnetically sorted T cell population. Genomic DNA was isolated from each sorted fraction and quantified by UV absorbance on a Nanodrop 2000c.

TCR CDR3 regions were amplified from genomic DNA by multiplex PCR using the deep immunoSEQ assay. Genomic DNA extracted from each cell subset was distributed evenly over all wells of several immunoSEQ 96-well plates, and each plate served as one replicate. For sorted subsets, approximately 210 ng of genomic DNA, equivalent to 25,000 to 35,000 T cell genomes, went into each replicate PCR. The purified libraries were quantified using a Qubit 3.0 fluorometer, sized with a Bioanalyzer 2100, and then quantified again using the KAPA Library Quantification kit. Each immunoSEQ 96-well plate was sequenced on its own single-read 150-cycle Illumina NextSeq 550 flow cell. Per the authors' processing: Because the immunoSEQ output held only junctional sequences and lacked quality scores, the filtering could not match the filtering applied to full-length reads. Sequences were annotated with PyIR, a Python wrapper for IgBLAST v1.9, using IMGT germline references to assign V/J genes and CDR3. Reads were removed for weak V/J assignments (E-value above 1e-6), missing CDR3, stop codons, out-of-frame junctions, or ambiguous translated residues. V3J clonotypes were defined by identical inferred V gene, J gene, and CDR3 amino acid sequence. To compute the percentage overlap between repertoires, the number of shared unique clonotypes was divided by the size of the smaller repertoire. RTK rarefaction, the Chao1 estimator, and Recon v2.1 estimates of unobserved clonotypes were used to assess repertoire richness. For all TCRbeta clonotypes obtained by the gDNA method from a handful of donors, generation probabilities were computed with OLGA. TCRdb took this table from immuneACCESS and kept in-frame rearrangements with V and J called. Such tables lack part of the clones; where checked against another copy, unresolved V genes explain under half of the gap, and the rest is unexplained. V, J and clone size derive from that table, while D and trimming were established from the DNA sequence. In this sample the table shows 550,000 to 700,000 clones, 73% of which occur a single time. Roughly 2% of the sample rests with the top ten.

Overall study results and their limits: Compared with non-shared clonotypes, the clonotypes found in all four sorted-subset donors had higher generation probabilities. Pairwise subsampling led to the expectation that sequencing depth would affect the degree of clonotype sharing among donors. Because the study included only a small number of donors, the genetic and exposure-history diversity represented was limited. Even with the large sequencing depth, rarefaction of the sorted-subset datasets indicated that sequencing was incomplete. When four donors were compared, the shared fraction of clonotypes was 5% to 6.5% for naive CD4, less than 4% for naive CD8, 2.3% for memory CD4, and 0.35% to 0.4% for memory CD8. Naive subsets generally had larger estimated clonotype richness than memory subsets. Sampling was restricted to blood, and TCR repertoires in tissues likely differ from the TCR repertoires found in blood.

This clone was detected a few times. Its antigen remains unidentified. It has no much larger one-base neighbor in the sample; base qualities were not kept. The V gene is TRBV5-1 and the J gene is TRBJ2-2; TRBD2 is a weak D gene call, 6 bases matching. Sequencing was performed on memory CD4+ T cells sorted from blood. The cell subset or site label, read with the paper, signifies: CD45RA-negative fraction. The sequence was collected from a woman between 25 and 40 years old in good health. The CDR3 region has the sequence CASSFSGNTGELFF. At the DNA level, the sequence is TGCGCCAGCAGCTTTAGCGGGAACACCGGGGAGCTGTTTTTT.